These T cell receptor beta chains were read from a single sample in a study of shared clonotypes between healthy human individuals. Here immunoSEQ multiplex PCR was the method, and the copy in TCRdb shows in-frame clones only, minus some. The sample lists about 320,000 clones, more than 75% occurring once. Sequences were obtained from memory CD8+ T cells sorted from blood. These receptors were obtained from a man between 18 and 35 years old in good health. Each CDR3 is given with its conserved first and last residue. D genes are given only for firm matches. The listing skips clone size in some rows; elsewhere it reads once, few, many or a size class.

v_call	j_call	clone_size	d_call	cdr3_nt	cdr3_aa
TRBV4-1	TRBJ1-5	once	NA	TGCGCCAGCAGCCAAGTCGGGGATCAGCCCCAGCATTTT	CASSQVGDQPQHF
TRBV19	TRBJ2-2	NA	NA	TGTGCCAGTGGGTGGGGGCTTGGCACCGGGGAGCTGTTTTTT	CASGWGLGTGELFF
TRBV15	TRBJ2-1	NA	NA	TGTGCCACCAGCTCACCGCTTACAGATAACAATGAGCAGTTCTTC	CATSSPLTDNNEQFF
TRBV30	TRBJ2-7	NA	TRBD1	TGTGCCTGGAGTGTGGGACAGGGGCTCTCTTACGAGCAGTACTTC	CAWSVGQGLSYEQYF
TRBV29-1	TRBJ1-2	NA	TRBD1	TGCAGCGTTGAGGTCGGGACAGGGAACTATGGCTACACCTTC	CSVEVGTGNYGYTF
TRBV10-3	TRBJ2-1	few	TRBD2	TGTGCCATCAGTGAGGGGACTAGCGGGAGCTTATCCTACAATGAGCAGTTCTTC	CAISEGTSGSLSYNEQFF
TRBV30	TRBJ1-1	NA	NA	TGTGCCTGGAGTGTATGGGGTGGGACTGAAGCTTTCTTT	CAWSVWGGTEAFF
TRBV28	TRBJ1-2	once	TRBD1	TGTGCCAGCAGTCAGGACAGGGTCGGTGGCTACACCTTC	CASSQDRVGGYTF
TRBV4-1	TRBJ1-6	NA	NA	TGCGCCAGCAGCCATTACCCCTTAACGTTAGAGGAGGCCTATAATTCACCCCTCCACTTT	CASSHYPLTLEEAYNSPLHF
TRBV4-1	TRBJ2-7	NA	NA	TGCGCCAGCAGCCAATACGGATCCTACGAGCAGTACTTC	CASSQYGSYEQYF
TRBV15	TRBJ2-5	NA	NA	TGTGCCACCAGCAGGCGGGGCGAGGCCCCGGAGACCCAGTACTTC	CATSRRGEAPETQYF
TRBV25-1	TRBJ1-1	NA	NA	TGTGCCAGCAGTGAATACGGCATGAACACTGAAGCTTTCTTT	CASSEYGMNTEAFF
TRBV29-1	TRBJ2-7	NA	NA	TGCAGCGTTGAAAATTGGTCTCGCGAGCAGTACTTC	CSVENWSREQYF
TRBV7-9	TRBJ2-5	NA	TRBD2	TGTGCCAGCAGCTTTCTAGCGGGGGACCACCAAGAGACCCAGTACTTC	CASSFLAGDHQETQYF
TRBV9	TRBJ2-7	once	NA	TGTGCCAGCAGCGCGCCCGGGGAGTACGAGCAGTACTTC	CASSAPGEYEQYF